This entry lists 25 T cell receptor beta chains sequenced from one sample in a study of CD8 T cells in Susac syndrome. Random hexamers were used to reverse transcribe the RNA input (roughly 0.5 to 1 ug). In TCRdb, the immunoSEQ multiplex PCR reads were re-called with MiXCR into one record per CDR3 protein. Here the sample spans about 300,000 distinct CDR3 sequences, 92% being singletons. The sample consisted of CD4+ T cells from PBMCs. These receptor sequences come from a human donor with multiple sclerosis.

The chain carries TRBV6-2 or TRBV6-3 and TRBJ1-1; D gene ambiguous. The germline V gene encodes CDR1 MNHEY and CDR2 SVGEGT. V was pared by 5 bases and J by 2 bases, with 15 bases between. CDR3 size: 15 residues. Here the CDR3 DNA reads TGTGCCAGCAGTCCCCTGACACGCGATAACACTGAAGCTTTCTTT. It translates to CASSPLTRDNTEAFF.

The chain carries TRBV12-3 or TRBV12-4 and TRBJ1-2; no clear D. V gave up 3 bases and J gave up 6 bases, with 8 bases separating them. The CDR3 extends over 12 amino acids. CDR3 sequence reads: CASSFLAHGYTF. In nucleotides, the CDR3 is TGTGCCAGCAGTTTTTTGGCCCATGGCTACACCTTC.

This sequence joins TRBV20-1 and TRBJ1-5; D is perhaps TRBD1 (6 bases). V shed 0 bases and J shed 3 bases, with 12 bases lying between them. This CDR3 comprises 15 residues. Germline assignment: CDR1 DFQATT and CDR2 SNEGSKA (reference sequence). The CDR3 protein is CSARDNGGSNQPQHF. The CDR3, as DNA: TGCAGTGCTAGAGATAACGGGGGCTCCAATCAGCCCCAGCATTTT.

The rearrangement links TRBV7-2 to TRBJ2-3, with D uncertain. Germline V gives CDR1 SGHTA, CDR2 FQGNSA. Between the trimmed V and J ends, which lost 5 bases and 6 bases, there was a span of 9 bases. The CDR3 spans 12 residues. CDR3 sequence: CASSTSPDTQYF. The CDR3 DNA is TGTGCCAGCAGCACCTCACCGGATACGCAGTATTTT.

This clonotype was seen a single time. The V and J genes are TRBV29-1 and TRBJ2-5; 7 positions match TRBD1. CDR1 is SQVTM, CDR2 ANQGSEA, per germline. V shed 4 bases and J 4 bases; nucleotides not matched to a gene: 9. The CDR3 length is 14 residues. In DNA, the CDR3 is TGCAGCGTTGGTCGGACAGGAGCCGGAGAGACCCAGTACTTC. This gives the protein CSVGRTGAGETQYF.

In DNA form, the CDR3 reads TGCAGCGTTGCCAGCAATGAGCAGTTCTTC. Protein sequence: CSVASNEQFF. V gene TRBV29-1 combines with J gene TRBJ2-1; no definite D call. V lost 4 bases, J lost 6 bases, and 4 bases lay in between. The germline V gene encodes CDR1 SQVTM and CDR2 ANQGSEA. This CDR3 comprises 10 residues.

The chain combines TRBV19 with TRBJ2-2; D is unclear. The CDR3 sequence is 14 residues long. Germline V gene data show CDR1 as LNHDA and CDR2 as SQIVND (reference sequence). V gave up 6 bases and J gave up 6 bases, with 14 bases separating them. In DNA form, the CDR3 reads TGTGCCAGTAGCACTCGAAGTAAGGCCGGGGAGCTGTTTTTT. This sequence encodes CASSTRSKAGELFF.

The rearrangement uses TRBV3-1 and TRBJ2-2; 7 nucleotides align to TRBD2. In germline, CDR1 is LGHDT, CDR2 YNNKEL (reference sequence). V was pared by 3 bases and J by 0 bases, with 1 base of the junction left unmatched. CDR3 length equals 15 residues. In DNA form, the CDR3 reads TGTGCCAGCAGCCATGGGGGGGCGAACACCGGGGAGCTGTTTTTT. Its protein product is CASSHGGANTGELFF.

This clonotype was found once. The genes are TRBV6-1 and TRBJ2-7; TRBD2 matches at 7 bases. The V segment lost 6 bases and the J segment 5 bases; nucleotides outside the gene matches: 13. In germline, CDR1 is MNHNS, CDR2 SASEGT. The CDR3 loop spans 15 amino acids. CDR3 sequence (DNA): TGTGCCAGCAGCGGGGAGGGGAGGGGCTCTCACGAGCAGTACTTC. This gives the protein CASSGEGRGSHEQYF.

The rearrangement links TRBV19 to TRBJ2-7; 10 nucleotides match TRBD2. Trimming at V came to 8 bases and at J to 6 bases, leaving 13 bases not matched to a gene. The germline gives CDR1 LNHDA, CDR2 SQIVND (reference sequence). CDR3 length: 15 amino acids. The CDR3 loop is CASALRAGGPSEQYF. CDR3 in DNA: TGTGCCAGTGCCCTACGAGCGGGAGGGCCTTCCGAGCAGTACTTC.

This clonotype was observed once. The chain is built from TRBV5-1 and TRBJ2-7, with 9 bases aligning to TRBD1. There are 14 residues in the CDR3. The V segment lost 4 bases and the J segment 6 bases; nucleotides outside the gene matches: 8. The germline gives CDR1 SGHRS, CDR2 YFSETQ. The CDR3 nucleotides read TGCGCCAGCAGCGGGGACAGGGTCCGTTCCGAGCAGTACTTC. It translates to CASSGDRVRSEQYF.

This chain links TRBV6-5 with TRBJ2-2; TRBD2 matches 7 bases. The CDR3 spans 16 residues. V trimming: 0 bases; J trimming: 1 base; junction bases outside the gene matches: 2. Germline V gene sequence: CDR1 MNHEY, CDR2 SVGAGI. The CDR3 reads CASSYSTGGNTGELFF. Here the CDR3 DNA reads TGTGCCAGCAGTTACTCGACGGGGGGGAACACCGGGGAGCTGTTTTTT.

The V and J genes are TRBV11-1 and TRBJ2-1; D remains unclear. The germline gives CDR1 SGHAT, CDR2 FQDESV (reference sequence). V dropped 3 bases and J dropped 8 bases, with 20 bases sitting between them. The CDR3 runs 16 residues. Here the CDR3 DNA reads TGTGCCAGCAGCTTCGGTCGTGCAAGGAACGGCGATGAGCAGTTCTTC. Amino acid sequence: CASSFGRARNGDEQFF.

The chain is built from TRBV30 and TRBJ1-1; D ambiguous. The length of the CDR3 is 12 residues. CDR1 and CDR2 from the germline V gene are GTSNPN and SVGIG (reference sequence). The V end was cut by 2 bases, the J end by 7 bases, with 11 bases between. In DNA, the CDR3 is TGTGCCTGGAGTCGGGGTGGCTTTGAAGCTTTCTTT. Encoded protein: CAWSRGGFEAFF.

The chain recombines TRBV9 with TRBJ1-1; D perhaps matches TRBD1 (5 bases). Trimming removed 3 bases at V and 7 bases at J, with 13 bases between. This CDR3 is 13 amino acids long. The germline V gene encodes CDR1 SGDLS and CDR2 YYNGEE. The CDR3 here is CASSAGGEGEAFF. CDR3 nucleotide sequence: TGTGCCAGCAGCGCCGGGGGAGAGGGTGAAGCTTTCTTT.

This clonotype was observed at least ten times. The chain employs TRBV3-1 and TRBJ2-7; the D is unclear. Trimming pared 3 bases from V and 3 bases from J, leaving 3 bases between. The CDR3 spans 11 residues. The germline V gene encodes CDR1 LGHDT and CDR2 YNNKEL (reference sequence). CDR3: CASSQGYEQYF. Here the CDR3 DNA reads TGTGCCAGCAGCCAGGGCTACGAGCAGTACTTC.

V and J are TRBV29-1 and TRBJ2-7; maybe TRBD1 (5 bases). The CDR3 is 12 amino acids. The V gene's germline CDR1 is SQVTM and CDR2 ANQGSEA. V gave up 1 base and J gave up 6 bases, with 10 bases separating them. The CDR3 region is CSVEGPGPEQYF. The CDR3 bases are TGCAGCGTTGAAGGGCCAGGGCCCGAGCAGTACTTC.

The chain employs TRBV3-1 and TRBJ1-5; possible D gene TRBD1, 5 bases. The CDR3 consists of 16 residues. The ends were cut back, 5 bases at V and 3 bases at J, with 17 bases in the middle. Germline values: CDR1 LGHDT, CDR2 YNNKEL (reference sequence). CDR3 DNA sequence: TGTGCCAGCAGCGCGACCGGCAAGGGGCCCAATCAGCCCCAGCATTTT. Encoded protein: CASSATGKGPNQPQHF.

This chain joins TRBV15 and TRBJ1-2; maybe TRBD1 (6 bases). CDR3 length: 19 residues. Looked up from germline, CDR1 is LNHNV and CDR2 is YYDKDF (reference sequence). Trimming stripped 0 bases from V and 0 bases from J, with 20 bases between. CDR3 in DNA: TGTGCCACCAGCAGAGAAGCAGTCACAGACAGGTCCACTAACTATGGCTACACCTTC. As protein: CATSREAVTDRSTNYGYTF. Looking up the rest from reference TRBV15 and TRBJ1-2 gives the full variable domain: DAMVIQNPRYQVTQFGKPVTLSCSQTLNHNVMYWYQQKSSQAPKLLFHYYDKDFNNEADTPDNFQSRRPNTSFCFLDIRSPGLGDTAMYLCATSREAVTDRSTNYGYTFGSGTRLTVV.

The chain combines TRBV14 with TRBJ2-1, with TRBD2 matching 14 bases. The CDR3 is 21 residues long. V gave up 1 base and J gave up 0 bases; unmatched junction bases: 11. The germline gives CDR1 SGHDN, CDR2 FVKESK. CDR3 coding DNA: TGTGCCAGCAGCCAAGGTAGACTAGCGGGGGGGCCGTACGGCTCCTACAATGAGCAGTTCTTC. Amino acid sequence: CASSQGRLAGGPYGSYNEQFF. The whole variable domain, remainder taken from reference TRBV14 and TRBJ2-1, is EAGVTQFPSHSVIEKGQTVTLRCDPISGHDNLYWYRRVMGKEIKFLLHFVKESKQDESGMPNNRFLAERTGGTYSTLKVQPAELEDSGVYFCASSQGRLAGGPYGSYNEQFFGPGTRLTVL.

This rearrangement joins TRBV19 to TRBJ1-5; 8 bases map to TRBD1. Trimming at V came to 3 bases and at J to 5 bases, leaving 6 bases not matched to a gene. The CDR3 totals 15 residues. The germline CDR1 and CDR2 sequences are LNHDA and SQIVND (reference sequence). Written as DNA, the CDR3 is TGTGCCAGTAGTATTGACAGGGGATCTTATCAGCCCCAGCATTTT. It is translated as CASSIDRGSYQPQHF.

J is TRBJ2-1 and V is TRBV7-9; D may be TRBD2 (6 bases). V dropped 7 bases and J dropped 0 bases, with 10 bases sitting between them. Germline assignment: CDR1 SEHNR and CDR2 FQNEAQ (reference sequence). The CDR3 contains 14 residues. CDR3 sequence reads: CASTTRGSYNEQFF. CDR3 DNA: TGTGCCAGCACGACTAGGGGCTCCTACAATGAGCAGTTCTTC.

The chain combines TRBV7-3 with TRBJ2-3; no clear D. V lost 0 bases to trimming and J lost 5 bases, with 3 bases between them. The germline CDR1 and CDR2 sequences are SGHTA and FQGTGA. This CDR3 comprises 12 residues. The CDR3: CASSLTRDTQYF. Written as DNA, the CDR3 is TGTGCCAGCAGCTTAACTAGAGATACGCAGTATTTT.

This clonotype is a singleton in its sample. The chain combines TRBV2 with TRBJ2-1; no firm D call. V was pared by 1 base and J by 4 bases, with 8 bases between. Germline V gene data show CDR1 as SNHLY and CDR2 as FYNNEI. CDR3 length equals 14 residues. CDR3 region: CASSEGPTYNEQFF. DNA of the CDR3: TGTGCCAGCAGTGAAGGACCAACTTACAATGAGCAGTTCTTC.

The chain carries TRBV4-1 and TRBJ2-1; 8 bases are shared with TRBD2. The CDR3 extends over 15 amino acids. V lost 2 bases and J lost 8; bases outside the gene matches: 8. CDR1 MGHRA and CDR2 YSYEKL come from the germline V gene. The CDR3 protein is CASSQRSLAVDEQFF. The DNA of the CDR3 is TGCGCCAGCAGCCAACGTTCACTAGCGGTCGATGAGCAGTTCTTC.